These T cell receptor beta chains were read from a single sample in a study of identical twins. TCRdb ran MiXCR on the 5' RACE reads and lists one entry per CDR3 protein. The top ten clones hold around 1.5% of a sample with around 960,000 distinct CDR3 sequences, 10% to 15% of them seen once. These same records also appear under a second study, on yellow fever vaccine responses in identical twins.

The specimen sequenced was PBMCs. These TCRs come from a woman in her late teens or twenties in good health. Both conserved end residues are part of each CDR3. Fields, in order: CDR3 DNA, CDR3 protein, V gene, J gene, D gene, clone size. The D gene is left open where the match is weak. Clone size, where shown, is once, few, many, or a class for clones that have expanded.

TGCAGTGCGATACGGGACAGGGGGAACAATGAGCAGTTCTTC,CSAIRDRGNNEQFF,TRBV20-1,TRBJ2-1,TRBD1,few
TGTGCCACCAGCGGGGGACGGGGAGCCTCCTACAATGAGCAGTTCTTC,CATSGGRGASYNEQFF,TRBV15,TRBJ2-1,.,.
TGTGCCAGCAGTCCCTATGGGAACAGGGGGCCTGGGGCCAACGTCCTGACTTTC,CASSPYGNRGPGANVLTF,TRBV12-3/TRBV12-4,TRBJ2-6,TRBD1,few
TGTGCCACCAGCCGGGACAGGGGGCGCCGGGGCGACGGGGAGCTGTTTTTT,CATSRDRGRRGDGELFF,TRBV24-1,TRBJ2-2,TRBD1,.
TGTGCCAGCAGCCCGACAGGGGATGGCTACACCTTC,CASSPTGDGYTF,TRBV5-1,TRBJ1-2,TRBD1,many
TGTGCCAGCAGCTTAGGGGTAGCGGGGGGATCGGAGACCCAGTACTTC,CASSLGVAGGSETQYF,TRBV7-2,TRBJ2-5,TRBD2,few
TGCAGTGCTACCGACAGAGCGAACACTGAAGCTTTCTTT,CSATDRANTEAFF,TRBV20-1,TRBJ1-1,.,few
TGTGCCAGCAGCTTGTGGGACAGGGGATCTGGAAACACCATATATTTT,CASSLWDRGSGNTIYF,TRBV5-5,TRBJ1-3,TRBD1,few
TGCGCCAGCAGCTTGTATTCCGGGGCTGAAGCTTTCTTT,CASSLYSGAEAFF,TRBV5-1,TRBJ1-1,.,many
TGCAGTGCTAGAAAAGGACTAGCGCGCTACGAGCAGTACTTC,CSARKGLARYEQYF,TRBV20-1,TRBJ2-7,TRBD2,few
TGCAGTGCTAGAGAATTGGGGGGTACTAAGGATGAGCAGTTCTTC,CSARELGGTKDEQFF,TRBV20-1,TRBJ2-1,.,.
TGTGCCAGCAGCATATGGCCGAGACCCGAGACCCAGTACTTC,CASSIWPRPETQYF,TRBV12-3/TRBV12-4,TRBJ2-5,.,.
TGTGCCAGCAGTTCCCCAGGACAGACCGAAGCTTTCTTT,CASSSPGQTEAFF,TRBV12-3/TRBV12-4,TRBJ1-1,.,few
TGTGCCAGCAGTGACAGGGTTGTTTTGGGCTACACCTTC,CASSDRVVLGYTF,TRBV6-1,TRBJ1-2,.,.
TGTGCCAGCAGCCGGGACAGGGGGACAGATACGCAGTATTTT,CASSRDRGTDTQYF,TRBV18,TRBJ2-3,TRBD1,many
TGTGCCAGCAGCCAAGATATGCTCAAGCAGTACTTC,CASSQDMLKQYF,TRBV3-1,TRBJ2-7,.,.
TGCAGCGTTGTACGAGGACCGGAGGGTGGCTACACCTTC,CSVVRGPEGGYTF,TRBV29-1,TRBJ1-2,.,.
TGTGCCAGCAGGACTACTAGCGGGGGAGATACGCAGTATTTT,CASRTTSGGDTQYF,TRBV6-1,TRBJ2-3,TRBD2,.
TGTGCCAGCAGTGCACCGGGACAGGGGGGTAGGAGGTTCACAGATACGCAGTATTTT,CASSAPGQGGRRFTDTQYF,TRBV28,TRBJ2-3,TRBD1,few
TGTGCCAGCAGTTTATCCGGGACAGCTTCGGGGGGGGAGCTGTTTTTT,CASSLSGTASGGELFF,TRBV27,TRBJ2-2,TRBD1,.
TGCGCCAGCAGCCAAGATTCAGGCCCGCGAAAGACCCAGTACTTC,CASSQDSGPRKTQYF,TRBV4-1,TRBJ2-5,.,.
TGTGCCAGCACCCTCGGGGCGATGAACACTGAAGCTTTCTTT,CASTLGAMNTEAFF,TRBV7-9,TRBJ1-1,.,many
TGTGCCAGCAGCTTAGCTACAGGGGGCGGGTCACCCCTCCACTTT,CASSLATGGGSPLHF,TRBV11-2,TRBJ1-6,TRBD1,few
TGTGCCAGCAGCGCCGGGACTATCCTGTTCTTC,CASSAGTILFF,TRBV7-3,TRBJ2-1,TRBD2,few
TGTGCCAGCAGCGAGATGGGATATGGCTACACCTTC,CASSEMGYGYTF,TRBV2,TRBJ1-2,.,.
TGTGCCAGCAGTTACTCGACCCAGGGGTTAGATTCACCCCTCCACTTT,CASSYSTQGLDSPLHF,TRBV6-5,TRBJ1-6,.,.
TGTGCCAGCAGCCCTTTGGCCCTTAGCGGGAGGTCCTACGAGCAGTACTTC,CASSPLALSGRSYEQYF,TRBV3-1,TRBJ2-7,TRBD2,few
TGTGCCAGCAGCCAGCAGACAGGACCGACTGTTCCGTACTTC,CASSQQTGPTVPYF,TRBV3-1,TRBJ2-7,.,few
TGCAGCGTTGTTTTCCAGGGGCTCTATGGCTACACCTTC,CSVVFQGLYGYTF,TRBV29-1,TRBJ1-2,.,few
TGTGCCAGCAGCTGGGAGGGACAGCCTTATAGCAATCAGCCCCAGCATTTT,CASSWEGQPYSNQPQHF,TRBV7-2,TRBJ1-5,TRBD1,few
TGTGCCAGCACCTTACCAGGGACTAGACCCTACAATGAGCAGTTCTTC,CASTLPGTRPYNEQFF,TRBV7-2,TRBJ2-1,TRBD2,few
TGTGCCAGCAGGCTGACAGGGCTGAGGCAAATTTTT,CASRLTGLRQIF,TRBV12-3/TRBV12-4,TRBJ2-3,TRBD1,many
TGTGCCAGCAGAACAGGGGGCCGGGCGATCGGGGAGCTGTTTTTT,CASRTGGRAIGELFF,TRBV3-1,TRBJ2-2,TRBD1,few
TGCGCCAGCAGCCAACATGGGGTCGGCGAAAAACTGTTTTTT,CASSQHGVGEKLFF,TRBV4-1,TRBJ1-4,.,many
TGTGCCAGCAGCCTCGGGACAGGGGTTACTGAAGCTTTCTTT,CASSLGTGVTEAFF,TRBV7-9,TRBJ1-1,TRBD1,few
TGTGCCAGCAGCCAACCCGGACTAGCGGAGAACACCGGGGAGCTGTTTTTT,CASSQPGLAENTGELFF,TRBV3-1,TRBJ2-2,TRBD2,few
TGCGCCAGCAAGCCGGATTCGAGCTCCTATAATTCACCCCTCCACTTT,CASKPDSSSYNSPLHF,TRBV4-1,TRBJ1-6,.,.
TGTGCCAGCAGCCCCGTAGTCGGACAGTTATCCTACGAGCAGTACTTC,CASSPVVGQLSYEQYF,TRBV7-8,TRBJ2-7,.,few
TGTGCCAGCAAAAACAGGGTGGGCCAAGAGACCCAGTACTTC,CASKNRVGQETQYF,TRBV27,TRBJ2-5,.,few
TGTGCCACCAGTGAGGGGGATTCCTACAATGAGCAGTTCTTC,CATSEGDSYNEQFF,TRBV24-1,TRBJ2-1,.,many
TGTGCCAGCAGCAGTCGACAGGGGCACGACGAGCAGTACTTC,CASSSRQGHDEQYF,TRBV21-1,TRBJ2-7,.,many
TGCGCCAGCAGCCCTCCGGACAGGGGTGAAAAACTGTTTTTT,CASSPPDRGEKLFF,TRBV5-1,TRBJ1-4,TRBD1,many
TGCAGTGCAACCAGGGGAAACCCCCAAGAGACCCAGTACTTC,CSATRGNPQETQYF,TRBV20-1,TRBJ2-5,.,.